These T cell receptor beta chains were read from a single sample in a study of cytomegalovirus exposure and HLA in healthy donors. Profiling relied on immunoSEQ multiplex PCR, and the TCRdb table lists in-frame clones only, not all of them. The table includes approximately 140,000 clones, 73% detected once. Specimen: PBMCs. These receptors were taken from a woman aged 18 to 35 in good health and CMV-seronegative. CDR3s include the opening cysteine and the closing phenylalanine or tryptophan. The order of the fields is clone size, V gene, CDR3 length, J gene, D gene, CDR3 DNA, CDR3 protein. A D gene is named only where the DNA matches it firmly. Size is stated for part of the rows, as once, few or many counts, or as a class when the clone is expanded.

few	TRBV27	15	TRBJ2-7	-	TGTGCCAGCAGCCTATGGTTCAGCGAGACCCACGAGCAGTACTTC	CASSLWFSETHEQYF
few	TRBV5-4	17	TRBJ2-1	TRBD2	TGTGCCAGCAGCTTGGGGTCGGGAGGGACACCCTACAATGAGCAGTTCTTC	CASSLGSGGTPYNEQFF
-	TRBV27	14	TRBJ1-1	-	TGTGCCAGCAGTTTCTTGCAGATGAACACTGAAGCTTTCTTT	CASSFLQMNTEAFF
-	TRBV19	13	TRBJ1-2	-	TGTGTCAGTACCAGGGTGCAAGACTATGGCTACACCTTC	CVSTRVQDYGYTF
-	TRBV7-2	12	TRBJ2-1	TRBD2	TGTGCCAGCAGCGCCGGGAGGACTGAGCAGTTCTTC	CASSAGRTEQFF
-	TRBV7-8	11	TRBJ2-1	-	TGTGCCAGCAGCTTTTCAGGTGAGCAGTTCTTC	CASSFSGEQFF
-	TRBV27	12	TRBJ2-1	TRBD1	TGTGCCAGCAGGGCAGGGGGCAATGAGCAGTTCTTC	CASRAGGNEQFF
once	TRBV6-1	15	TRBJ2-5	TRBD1	TGTGCCAGCAGTGAATTCCACAGGGGGATGGAGACCCAGTACTTC	CASSEFHRGMETQYF
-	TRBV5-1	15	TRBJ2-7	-	TGCGCCAGCAGCACGGACAGCCCTCGCATAGACGAGCAGTACTTC	CASSTDSPRIDEQYF
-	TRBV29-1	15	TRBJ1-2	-	TGCAGCGTTAGGGGGTGGCAGGGAACTAACTATGGCTACACCTTC	CSVRGWQGTNYGYTF
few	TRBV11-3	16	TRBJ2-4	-	TGTGCCAGCAGCGACAACACAAGAGTTGGCAAAAACATTCAGTACTTC	CASSDNTRVGKNIQYF